The text below deals with one TCR beta chain. Its cognate antigen is unknown. The data derive from a study of T cell responses to AZD1222 COVID-19 vaccine. Study conclusions and caveats: Donors in the cohort were predominantly white British and more often female, and clonal diversity was possibly underestimated.

Measured with immunoSEQ multiplex PCR; TCRdb has only the in-frame clones, and not every one. This sample has roughly 180,000 clones, with roughly 93% found just once. The sequencing here drew on peripheral blood, taken 28 days after the second dose of the MenACWY control vaccine. The clonotype comes from an adult who received the MenACWY meningococcal vaccine as a control.

In DNA, the CDR3 is TGTGCCAGCAGCCCTGCGGGCGGGACAGGGTCTAACTATGGCTACACCTTC. This codes for CASSPAGGTGSNYGYTF. V gene TRBV7-2 combines with J gene TRBJ1-2, with 9 bases matching TRBD1. The CDR3 loop spans 17 amino acids. Germline trimming cut 5 bases from V and 0 bases from J; bases unmatched to any gene: 10. Germline CDR1 is SGHTA and CDR2 is FQGNSA.